Sequencing of this T cell receptor beta chain was carried out in a study of blood T cell repertoires in COVID-19. Study at large: Sites across the United States, Italy and Spain contributed samples from acute and convalescent COVID-19. The analysed material was cDNA or gDNA that came from T cells, B-cell-depleted T cells, or PBMCs.

V gave up 4 bases and J gave up 4 bases, with 13 bases separating them. There are 14 residues in the CDR3. CDR1 is KGHSH, CDR2 LQKENI, per germline. Under the authors' procedure: It was from reference gene primer amplification that nucleated cell counts were estimated. Assay used: immunoSEQ multiplex PCR; TCRdb lists only in-frame clones, some missing. From that table come the V and J calls and clone size; the DNA was used to work out D and trimming. The sample records 250,000 or so clones, roughly 84% being singletons. This TCR was recovered from a woman aged 45 to 65 who had been exposed to COVID-19. Sequencing was done on a sample of PBMCs or T cells enriched from blood (not recorded which). The rearrangement joins TRBV18 to TRBJ1-1, with D possibly matching TRBD1 (5 bases). The CDR3 protein is CASSLQGMSTEAFF. CDR3 nucleotides: TGTGCCAGCTCACTTCAGGGTATGAGCACTGAAGCTTTCTTT.